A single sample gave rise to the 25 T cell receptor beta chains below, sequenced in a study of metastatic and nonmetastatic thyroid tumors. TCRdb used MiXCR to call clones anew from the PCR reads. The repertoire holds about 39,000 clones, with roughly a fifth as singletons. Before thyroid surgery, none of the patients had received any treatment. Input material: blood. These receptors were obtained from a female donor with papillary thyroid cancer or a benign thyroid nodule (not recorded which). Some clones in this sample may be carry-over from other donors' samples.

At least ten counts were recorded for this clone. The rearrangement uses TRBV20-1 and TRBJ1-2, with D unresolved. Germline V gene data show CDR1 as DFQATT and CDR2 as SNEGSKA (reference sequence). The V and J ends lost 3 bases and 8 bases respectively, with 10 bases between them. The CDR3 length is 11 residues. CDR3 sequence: CSASQTQGYTF. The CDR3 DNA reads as TGCAGTGCTAGCCAAACCCAGGGCTACACCTTC.

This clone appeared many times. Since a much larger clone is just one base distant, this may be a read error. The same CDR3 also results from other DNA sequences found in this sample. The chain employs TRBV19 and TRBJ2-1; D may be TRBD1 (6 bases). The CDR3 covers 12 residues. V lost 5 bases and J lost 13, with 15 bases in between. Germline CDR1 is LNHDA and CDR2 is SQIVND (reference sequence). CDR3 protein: CASSPNRVGQFF. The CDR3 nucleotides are TGTGCCAGTAGTCCAAACAGGGTAGGACAGTTCTTC.

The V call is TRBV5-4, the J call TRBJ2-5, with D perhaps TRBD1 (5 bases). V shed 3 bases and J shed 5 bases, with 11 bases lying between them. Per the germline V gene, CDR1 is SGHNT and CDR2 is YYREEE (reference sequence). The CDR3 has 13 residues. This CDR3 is CASSSQGWETQYF. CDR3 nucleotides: TGTGCCAGCAGCTCTCAGGGTTGGGAGACCCAGTACTTC.

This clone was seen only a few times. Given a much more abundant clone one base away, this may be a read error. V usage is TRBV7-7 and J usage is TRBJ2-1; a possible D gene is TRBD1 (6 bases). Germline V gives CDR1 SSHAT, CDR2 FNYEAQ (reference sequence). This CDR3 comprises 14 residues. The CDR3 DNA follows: TGTGCTAGCAGCGTAGACAGGTTTAACAATGAGCAGTTCTTC. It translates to CASSVDRFNNEQFF.

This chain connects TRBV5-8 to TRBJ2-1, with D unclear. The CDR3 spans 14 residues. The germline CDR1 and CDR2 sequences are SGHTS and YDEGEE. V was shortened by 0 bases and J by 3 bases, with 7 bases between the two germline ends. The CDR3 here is CASSLEGNYNEQFF. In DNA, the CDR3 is TGTGCCAGCAGCTTGGAAGGGAACTACAATGAGCAGTTCTTC.

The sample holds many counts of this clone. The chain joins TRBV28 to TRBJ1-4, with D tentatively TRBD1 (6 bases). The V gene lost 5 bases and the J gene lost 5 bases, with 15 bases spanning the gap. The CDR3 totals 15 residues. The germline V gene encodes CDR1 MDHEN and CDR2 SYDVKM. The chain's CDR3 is CASSPPGHQNEKLFF. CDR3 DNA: TGTGCCAGCAGTCCCCCGGGACACCAAAATGAAAAACTGTTTTTT.

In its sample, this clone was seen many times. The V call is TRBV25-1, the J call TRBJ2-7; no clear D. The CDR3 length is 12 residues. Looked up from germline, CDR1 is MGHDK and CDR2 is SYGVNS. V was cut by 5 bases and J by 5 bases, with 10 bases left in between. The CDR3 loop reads CASSRTPHEQYF. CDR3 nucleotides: TGTGCCAGCAGTCGAACCCCCCACGAGCAGTACTTC.

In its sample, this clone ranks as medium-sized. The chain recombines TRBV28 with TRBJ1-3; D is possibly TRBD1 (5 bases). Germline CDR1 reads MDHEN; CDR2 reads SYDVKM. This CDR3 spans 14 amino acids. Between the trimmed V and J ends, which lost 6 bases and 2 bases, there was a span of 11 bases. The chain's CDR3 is CASRSSGAGNTIYF. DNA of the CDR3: TGTGCCAGCAGATCCTCGGGGGCTGGAAACACCATATATTTT.

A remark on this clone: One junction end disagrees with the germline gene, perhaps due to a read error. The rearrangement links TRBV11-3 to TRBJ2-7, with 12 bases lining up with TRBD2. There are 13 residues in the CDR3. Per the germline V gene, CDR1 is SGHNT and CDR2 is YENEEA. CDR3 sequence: CAISSTSGSLQYF. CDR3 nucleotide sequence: TGTGCCATCAGCTCGACTAGCGGGAGTCTGCAGTACTTC.

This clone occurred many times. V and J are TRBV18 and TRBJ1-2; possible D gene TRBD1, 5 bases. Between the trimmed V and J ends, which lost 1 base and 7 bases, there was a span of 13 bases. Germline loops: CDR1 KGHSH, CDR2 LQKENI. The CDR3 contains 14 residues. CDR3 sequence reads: CASSPLEGPGGYTF. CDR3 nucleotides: TGTGCCAGCTCACCACTTGAGGGGCCTGGTGGCTACACCTTC.

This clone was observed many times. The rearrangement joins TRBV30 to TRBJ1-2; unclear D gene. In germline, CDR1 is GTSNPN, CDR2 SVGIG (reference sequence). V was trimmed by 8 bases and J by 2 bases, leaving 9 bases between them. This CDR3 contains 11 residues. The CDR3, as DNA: TGTGCCCGCCGTGGGAACTATGGCTACACCTTC. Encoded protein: CARRGNYGYTF.

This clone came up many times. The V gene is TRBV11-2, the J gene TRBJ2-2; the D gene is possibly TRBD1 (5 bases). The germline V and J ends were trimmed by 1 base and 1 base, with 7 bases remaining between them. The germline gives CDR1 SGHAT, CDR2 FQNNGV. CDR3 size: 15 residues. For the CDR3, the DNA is TGTGCCAGCAGCTTAGGGGGCGGGAACACCGGGGAGCTGTTTTTT. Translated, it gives CASSLGGGNTGELFF.

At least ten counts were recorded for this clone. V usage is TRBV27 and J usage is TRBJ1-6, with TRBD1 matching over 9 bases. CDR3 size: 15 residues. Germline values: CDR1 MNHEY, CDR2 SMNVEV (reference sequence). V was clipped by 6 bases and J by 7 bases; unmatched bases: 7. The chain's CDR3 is CASRGSGTGNSPLHF. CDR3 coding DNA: TGTGCCAGCAGAGGATCCGGGACAGGGAATTCACCCCTCCACTTT.

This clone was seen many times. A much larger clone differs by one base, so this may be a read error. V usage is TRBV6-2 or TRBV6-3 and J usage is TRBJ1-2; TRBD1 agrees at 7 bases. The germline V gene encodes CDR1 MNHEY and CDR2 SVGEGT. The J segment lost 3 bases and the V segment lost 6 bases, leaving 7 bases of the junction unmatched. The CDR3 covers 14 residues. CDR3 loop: CASSPWQGDYGYTF. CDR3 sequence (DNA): TGTGCCAGCAGCCCCTGGCAGGGGGACTATGGCTACACCTTC.

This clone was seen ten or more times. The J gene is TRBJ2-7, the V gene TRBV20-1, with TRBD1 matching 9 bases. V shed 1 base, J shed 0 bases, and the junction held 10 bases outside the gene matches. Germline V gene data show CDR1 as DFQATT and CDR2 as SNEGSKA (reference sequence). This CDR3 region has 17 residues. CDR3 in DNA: TGCAGTGCTAGAGGGATAACCGGGACAGGGAGCTCCTACGAGCAGTACTTC. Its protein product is CSARGITGTGSSYEQYF.

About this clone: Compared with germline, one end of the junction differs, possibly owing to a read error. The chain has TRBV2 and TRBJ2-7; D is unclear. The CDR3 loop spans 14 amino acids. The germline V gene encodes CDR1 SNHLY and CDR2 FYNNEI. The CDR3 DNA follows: TGTGCCAACAGTGAATTGACGGTGCCCTACGAGCAGTACTTC. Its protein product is CANSELTVPYEQYF.

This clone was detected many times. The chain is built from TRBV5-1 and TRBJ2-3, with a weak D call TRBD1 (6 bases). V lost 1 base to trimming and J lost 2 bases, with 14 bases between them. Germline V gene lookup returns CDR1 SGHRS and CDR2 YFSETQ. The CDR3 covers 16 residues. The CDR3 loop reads CASSLKDRYSTDTQYF. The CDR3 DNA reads TGCGCCAGCAGCTTGAAGGACAGATACTCCACAGATACGCAGTATTTT.

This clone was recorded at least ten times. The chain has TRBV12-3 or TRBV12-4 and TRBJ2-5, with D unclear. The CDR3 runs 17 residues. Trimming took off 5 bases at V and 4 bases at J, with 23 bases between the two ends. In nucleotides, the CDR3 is TGTGCCAGCAGTCAGTTTTCATTCCCGAGAGAAAGAGAGACCCAGTACTTC. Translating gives CASSQFSFPRERETQYF.

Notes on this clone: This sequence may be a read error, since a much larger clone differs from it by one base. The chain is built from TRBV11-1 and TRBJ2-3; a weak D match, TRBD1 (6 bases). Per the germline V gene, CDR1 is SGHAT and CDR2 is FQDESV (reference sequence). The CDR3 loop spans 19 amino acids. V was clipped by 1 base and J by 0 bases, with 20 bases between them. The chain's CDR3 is CASSLVQGSDDTSTDTQYF. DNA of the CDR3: TGTGCCAGCAGCTTAGTGCAGGGGTCGGATGATACTAGCACAGATACGCAGTATTTT.

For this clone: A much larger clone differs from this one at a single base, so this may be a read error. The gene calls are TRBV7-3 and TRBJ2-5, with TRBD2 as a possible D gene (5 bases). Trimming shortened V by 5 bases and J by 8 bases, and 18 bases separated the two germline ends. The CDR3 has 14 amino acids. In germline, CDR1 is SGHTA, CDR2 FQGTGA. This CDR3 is CASSLGGGFDTQYF. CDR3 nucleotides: TGTGCCAGCAGCCTCGGAGGTGGGTTCGATACCCAGTACTTC. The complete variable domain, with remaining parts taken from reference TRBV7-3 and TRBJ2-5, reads GAGVSQTPSNKVTEKGKYVELRCDPISGHTALYWYRQSLGQGPEFLIYFQGTGAADDSGLPNDRFFAVRPEGSVSTLKIQRTERGDSAVYLCASSLGGGFDTQYFGPGTRLLVL.

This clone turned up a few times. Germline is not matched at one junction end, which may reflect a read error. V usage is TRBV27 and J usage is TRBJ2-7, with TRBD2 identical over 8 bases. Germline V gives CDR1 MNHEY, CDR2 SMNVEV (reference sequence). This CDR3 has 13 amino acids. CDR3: CATSFSREGEHYF. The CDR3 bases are TGTGCCACCAGTTTCTCCCGGGAGGGCGAGCATTACTTC.

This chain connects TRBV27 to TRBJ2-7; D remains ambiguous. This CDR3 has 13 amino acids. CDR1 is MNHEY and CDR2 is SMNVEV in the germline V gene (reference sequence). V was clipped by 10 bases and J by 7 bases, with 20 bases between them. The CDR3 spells CATKESSYNEQYF. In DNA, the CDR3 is TGTGCCACCAAAGAGAGCTCATACAATGAGCAGTACTTC.

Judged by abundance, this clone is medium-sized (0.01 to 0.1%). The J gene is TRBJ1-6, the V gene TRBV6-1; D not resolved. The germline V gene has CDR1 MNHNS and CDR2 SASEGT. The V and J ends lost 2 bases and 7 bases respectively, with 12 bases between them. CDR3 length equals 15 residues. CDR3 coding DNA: TGTGCCAGCAGTGAACCTCCCGACGGAAATTCACCCCTCCACTTT. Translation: CASSEPPDGNSPLHF.

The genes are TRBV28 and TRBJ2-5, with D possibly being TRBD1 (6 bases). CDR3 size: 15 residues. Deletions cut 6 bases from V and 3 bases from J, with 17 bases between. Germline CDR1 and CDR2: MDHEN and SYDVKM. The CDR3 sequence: CASRLKGDPKETQYF. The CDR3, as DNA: TGTGCCAGCAGACTAAAGGGGGATCCGAAAGAGACCCAGTACTTC. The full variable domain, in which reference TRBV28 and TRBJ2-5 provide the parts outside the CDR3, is DVKVTQSSRYLVKRTGEKVFLECVQDMDHENMFWYRQDPGLGLRLIYFSYDVKMKEKGDIPEGYSVSREKKERFSLILESASTNQTSMYLCASRLKGDPKETQYFGPGTRLLVL.

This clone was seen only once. The CDR3 coding sequence is TGCAGTGCCAGCAACAGGATGAGGGGCAATCAGCCCCAGCATTTT. As protein: CSASNRMRGNQPQHF. The rearrangement uses TRBV20-1 and TRBJ1-5; tentative D call: TRBD1 (5 bases). V lost 6 bases to trimming and J lost 2 bases, with 17 bases between them. The CDR3 spans 15 residues. Germline values: CDR1 DFQATT, CDR2 SNEGSKA (reference sequence).